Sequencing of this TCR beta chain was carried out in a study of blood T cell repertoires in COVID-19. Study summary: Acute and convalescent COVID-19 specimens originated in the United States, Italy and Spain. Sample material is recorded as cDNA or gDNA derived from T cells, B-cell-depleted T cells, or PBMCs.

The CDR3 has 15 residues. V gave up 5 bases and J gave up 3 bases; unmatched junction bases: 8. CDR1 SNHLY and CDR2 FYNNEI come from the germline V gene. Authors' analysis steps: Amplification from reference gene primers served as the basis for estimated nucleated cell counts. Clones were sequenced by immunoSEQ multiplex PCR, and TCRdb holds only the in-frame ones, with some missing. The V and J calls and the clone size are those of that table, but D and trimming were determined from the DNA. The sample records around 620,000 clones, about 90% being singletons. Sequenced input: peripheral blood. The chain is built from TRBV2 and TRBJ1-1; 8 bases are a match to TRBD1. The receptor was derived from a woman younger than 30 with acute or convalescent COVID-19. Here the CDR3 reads CASSLQDRAYTEAFF. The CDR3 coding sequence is TGTGCCAGCAGTTTACAGGACAGGGCTTACACTGAAGCTTTCTTT.